These 23 T cell receptor beta chains came from one sample sequenced in a study of cytomegalovirus exposure and HLA in healthy donors. The PCR used 60 Vbeta and 13 Jbeta primers. Libraries were prepared by immunoSEQ multiplex PCR; TCRdb keeps only in-frame clonotypes and omits some of them. The table includes fewer than 150,000 clones, about 80% detected once. Sequencing input: PBMCs. These receptors were taken from a male donor in good health and CMV-seronegative.

The gene calls are TRBV5-1 and TRBJ1-2; D is ambiguous. V was pared by 4 bases and J by 7 bases, with 11 bases between. Germline CDR1 is SGHRS and CDR2 is YFSETQ. This CDR3 region has 12 residues. The CDR3 is CASSIQASGYTF. CDR3 DNA: TGCGCCAGCAGCATCCAGGCGTCTGGCTACACCTTC.

This rearrangement joins TRBV15 to TRBJ2-5, with 8 bases matching TRBD2. Germline V gene data show CDR1 as LNHNV and CDR2 as YYDKDF (reference sequence). The length of the CDR3 is 15 residues. V gave up 1 base and J gave up 4 bases; unmatched junction bases: 5. This chain's CDR3 is CATSRGRGAGETQYF. The DNA of the CDR3 is TGTGCCACCAGCAGAGGGCGGGGGGCGGGAGAGACCCAGTACTTC.

Note on this clone: One end of the junction does not line up with germline, which may come from a read error. The CDR3 protein is CASSPAQGF. The CDR3 region has the DNA TGTGCCAGCAGCCCAGCACAGGGCTTC. V is TRBV7-9 and J is TRBJ1-2; weak D call: TRBD1 (6 bases). Germline CDR1 is SEHNR and CDR2 is FQNEAQ (reference sequence). There are 9 residues in the CDR3.

This chain connects TRBV12-5 to TRBJ2-3; D is possibly TRBD2 (7 bases). The germline V gene has CDR1 LGHNT and CDR2 FRNRAP. V lost 1 base and J lost 5, with 25 bases in between. The CDR3 is 19 amino acids. DNA for the CDR3: TGTGCTAGTGGTTTGGGGTCCGGGCGGGGGCCCAAAAGAGGAGATACGCAGTATTTT. Protein sequence: CASGLGSGRGPKRGDTQYF.

The CDR3 DNA reads TGTGCCAGCTCACCAAGGGAGGGGACCGGGGAGCTGTTTTTT. Translated, it gives CASSPREGTGELFF. The chain combines TRBV18 with TRBJ2-2, with 7 bases aligning to TRBD2. In germline, CDR1 is KGHSH, CDR2 LQKENI. V lost 2 bases and J lost 5; bases outside the gene matches: 2. The CDR3 consists of 14 residues.

V gene TRBV13 combines with J gene TRBJ2-7, with 7 bases identical to TRBD1. Germline V CDR1 and CDR2: PRHDT, FYEKMQ (reference sequence). CDR3 size: 14 residues. V lost 5 bases, J lost 3 bases, and 7 bases stayed unmatched. The CDR3 bases are TGTGCCAGCAGCCCACAGGGGAAACGCTACGAGCAGTACTTC. Protein: CASSPQGKRYEQYF.

Here the CDR3 reads CATRRGAGEQYF. CDR3 coding DNA: TGTGCCACCCGGCGGGGGGCGGGGGAGCAGTACTTC. The chain recombines TRBV6-5 with TRBJ2-7, with 8 bases fitting TRBD2. Germline CDR1 reads MNHEY; CDR2 reads SVGAGI. This CDR3 region has 12 residues. V shed 10 bases and J 7 bases; nucleotides not matched to a gene: 9.

The V call is TRBV5-1, the J call TRBJ2-2; 8 bases align to TRBD2. The V segment lost 0 bases and the J segment 2 bases; nucleotides outside the gene matches: 3. CDR3 length equals 16 residues. Germline CDR1 is SGHRS and CDR2 is YFSETQ. For the CDR3, the DNA is TGCGCCAGCAGCTTGGTCAGCGGGGGAAACACCGGGGAGCTGTTTTTT. Protein: CASSLVSGGNTGELFF.

The chain joins TRBV7-2 to TRBJ2-5; the match to TRBD2 covers 16 bases. The V gene's germline CDR1 is SGHTA and CDR2 FQGNSA. This CDR3 is 15 amino acids long. The V segment lost 3 bases and the J segment 7 bases; nucleotides outside the gene matches: 2. CDR3 nucleotide sequence: TGTGCCAGCAGCTTGGGACTAGCGGGGGGGAGGACCCAGTACTTC. Amino acids: CASSLGLAGGRTQYF.

CDR3 protein: CASSPLGDSNQPQHF. CDR3 coding DNA: TGTGCCAGCAGCCCTCTCGGGGATAGCAATCAGCCCCAGCATTTT. The V call is TRBV5-8, the J call TRBJ1-5, with D unclear. The V gene lost 4 bases and the J gene lost 0 bases, with 11 bases spanning the gap. The CDR3 is 15 residues long. Germline CDR1 is SGHTS and CDR2 is YDEGEE. The variable domain in full, completed from reference TRBV5-8 and TRBJ1-5, reads EAGVTQSPTHLIKTRGQQATLRCSPISGHTSVYWYQQALGLGLQFLLWYDEGEERNRGNFPPRFSGRQFPNYSSELNVNALELEDSALYLCASSPLGDSNQPQHFGDGTRLSIL.

The V and J genes are TRBV5-6 and TRBJ2-5; no definite D call. The J call may be in error: the DNA end matches TRBJ2-7 better. The germline gives CDR1 SGHDT, CDR2 YYEEEE. The CDR3 sequence is 13 residues long. This CDR3 is CASSFGDSYEQYF. The CDR3 coding sequence is TGTGCCAGCAGCTTTGGGGACTCCTACGAGCAGTACTTC.

This clone appeared once. At one boundary the junction diverges from the germline segment, which might be a read error. The chain employs TRBV11-1 and TRBJ1-2; the match to TRBD1 covers 8 bases. Germline CDR1 SGHAT, CDR2 FQDESV (reference sequence). The CDR3 is 11 amino acids. The CDR3 region is CASTSGQGPAF. The CDR3 nucleotides are TGTGCCAGCACGTCCGGACAGGGACCCGCCTTC.

This clone was detected only a few times. This sequence joins TRBV4-1 and TRBJ2-7; D is unclear. V dropped 0 bases and J dropped 2 bases, with 5 bases sitting between them. CDR1 is MGHRA and CDR2 is YSYEKL in the germline V gene. The CDR3 length is 13 residues. The CDR3 loop reads CASSQDIPYEQYF. CDR3 sequence (DNA): TGCGCCAGCAGCCAAGATATCCCCTACGAGCAGTACTTC.

The chain links TRBV4-3 to TRBJ1-2; TRBD1 is a possible D gene (5 bases). The germline V and J ends were trimmed by 0 bases and 5 bases, with 13 bases remaining between them. Per the germline V gene, CDR1 is LGHNA and CDR2 is YSLEER. The CDR3 runs 15 residues. The DNA for the CDR3 is TGCGCCAGCAGCCAAGACCCGATCGGGGGGTATGGCTACACCTTC. It encodes CASSQDPIGGYGYTF.

J is TRBJ2-7 and V is TRBV7-2, with D uncertain. CDR1 is SGHTA and CDR2 is FQGNSA in the germline V gene. Trimming left V 2 bases short and J 4 bases short, with 15 bases between. The CDR3 has 15 amino acids. CDR3 in amino acids: CASSLSPRQDYEQYF. In DNA, the CDR3 is TGTGCCAGCAGCTTAAGCCCCCGCCAGGATTACGAGCAGTACTTC.

This chain uses TRBV9 with TRBJ2-7; 7 bases are shared with TRBD1. CDR1 SGDLS and CDR2 YYNGEE come from the germline V gene. The ends lost 0 bases at V and 2 bases at J; junction bases unmatched: 5. This CDR3 contains 15 residues. The CDR3 reads CASSVGQGWTYEQYF. CDR3 DNA: TGTGCCAGCAGCGTAGGACAGGGTTGGACCTACGAGCAGTACTTC. Based on the CDR3 plus reference TRBV9 and TRBJ2-7, the full variable domain is DSGVTQTPKHLITATGQRVTLRCSPRSGDLSVYWYQQSLDQGLQFLIQYYNGEERAKGNILERFSAQQFPDLHSELNLSSLELGDSALYFCASSVGQGWTYEQYFGPGTRLTVT.

The rearrangement uses TRBV7-7 and TRBJ2-5, with 9 bases fitting TRBD2. The J segment lost 4 bases and the V segment lost 5 bases, leaving 5 bases of the junction unmatched. The germline gives CDR1 SSHAT, CDR2 FNYEAQ (reference sequence). This CDR3 comprises 14 residues. The CDR3 DNA sequence: TGTGCCAGCAGCCCAGCGGGGGGCAGAGAGACCCAGTACTTC. It is translated as CASSPAGGRETQYF.

The rearrangement uses TRBV12-5 and TRBJ1-2; TRBD1 agrees at 8 bases. The junction had 11 bases not matched to a gene; V was cut back by 7 bases and J by 4 bases. The CDR3 consists of 15 residues. Germline lookup yields CDR1 LGHNT and CDR2 FRNRAP. The CDR3 DNA reads as TGTGCTAGTGACTCCCGACAGGGGAGACGCTATGGCTACACCTTC. It codes for CASDSRQGRRYGYTF.

The chain couples TRBV30 to TRBJ1-2; D uncertain. The CDR3 loop spans 13 amino acids. CDR1 GTSNPN and CDR2 SVGIG come from the germline V gene (reference sequence). Trimming took 3 bases from V and 0 from J, leaving 8 bases between them. The CDR3 region is CAWRQVSNYGYTF. The DNA for the CDR3 is TGTGCCTGGAGGCAGGTCTCTAACTATGGCTACACCTTC.

The chain links TRBV6-5 to TRBJ2-2, with D perhaps matching TRBD1 (5 bases). Germline V gene lookup returns CDR1 MNHEY and CDR2 SVGAGI. Between the trimmed V and J ends, which lost 6 bases and 5 bases, there was a span of 13 bases. The CDR3 is 14 amino acids. CDR3 amino acids: CASRLTAGTGELFF. Written as DNA, the CDR3 is TGTGCCAGCAGACTGACAGCTGGGACCGGGGAGCTGTTTTTT.

Here the CDR3 DNA reads TGTGCCAGCGGAACCTCGGGACTCTACACTGAAGCTTTCTTT. As protein: CASGTSGLYTEAFF. The rearrangement links TRBV11-2 to TRBJ1-1; D might be TRBD1 (5 bases). V dropped 8 bases and J dropped 3 bases, with 16 bases sitting between them. The CDR3 has 14 residues. Germline values: CDR1 SGHAT, CDR2 FQNNGV. Together with reference TRBV11-2 and TRBJ1-1, the CDR3 gives the full variable domain: EAGVAQSPRYKIIEKRQSVAFWCNPISGHATLYWYQQILGQGPKLLIQFQNNGVVDDSQLPKDRFSAERLKGVDSTLKIQPAKLEDSAVYLCASGTSGLYTEAFFGQGTRLTVV.

DNA for the CDR3: TGCGCCAGCAGCTTGCGTGTTACAGATACGCAGTATTTT. Translated: CASSLRVTDTQYF. The chain has TRBV5-1 and TRBJ2-3; D is undetermined. Germline V gene sequence: CDR1 SGHRS, CDR2 YFSETQ. This CDR3 is built from 13 residues. V lost 1 base to trimming and J lost 3 bases, with 6 bases between them.

This clone was seen a few times. This sequence joins TRBV21-1 and TRBJ2-1; the table's D call of TRBD1 was not tested on the DNA. TRBV21-1 is a pseudogene. This CDR3 comprises 15 residues. CDR3 sequence: CASAGGQPSLLEQFF. The CDR3 DNA sequence: TGTGCCAGCGCCGGGGGACAGCCCTCACTCCTTGAGCAGTTCTTC.